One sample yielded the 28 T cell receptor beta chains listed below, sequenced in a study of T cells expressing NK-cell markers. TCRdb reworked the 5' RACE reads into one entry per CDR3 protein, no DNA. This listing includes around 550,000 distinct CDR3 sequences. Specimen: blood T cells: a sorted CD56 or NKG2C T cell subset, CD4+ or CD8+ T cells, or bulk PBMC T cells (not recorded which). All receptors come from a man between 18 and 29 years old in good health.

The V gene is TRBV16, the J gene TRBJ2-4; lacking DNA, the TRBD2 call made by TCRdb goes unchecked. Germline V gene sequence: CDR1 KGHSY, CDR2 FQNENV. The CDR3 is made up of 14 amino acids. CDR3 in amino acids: CASSHGTASSIQYF.

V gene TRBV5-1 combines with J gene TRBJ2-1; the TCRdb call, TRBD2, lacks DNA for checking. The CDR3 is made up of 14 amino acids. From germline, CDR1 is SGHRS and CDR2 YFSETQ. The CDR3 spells CASSLGLAGDRWFF. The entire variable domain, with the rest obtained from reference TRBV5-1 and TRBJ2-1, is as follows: KAGVTQTPRYLIKTRGQQVTLSCSPISGHRSVSWYQQTPGQGLQFLFEYFSETQRNKGNFPGRFSGRQFSNSRSEMNVSTLELGDSALYLCASSLGLAGDRWFFGPGTRLTVL.

The CDR3 here is CASSLSSGVDEQYF. V usage is TRBV7-8 and J usage is TRBJ2-7; TCRdb proposes TRBD2, but this gene call is untestable without DNA. Per the germline V gene, CDR1 is SGHVS and CDR2 is FQNEAQ. The CDR3 is made up of 14 amino acids.

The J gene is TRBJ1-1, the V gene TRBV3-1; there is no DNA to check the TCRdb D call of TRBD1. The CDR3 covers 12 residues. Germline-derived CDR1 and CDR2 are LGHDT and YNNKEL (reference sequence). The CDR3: CASSHMSSWAFF.

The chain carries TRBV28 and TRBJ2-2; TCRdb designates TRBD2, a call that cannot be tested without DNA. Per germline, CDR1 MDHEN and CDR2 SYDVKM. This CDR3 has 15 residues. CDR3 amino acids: CASSVPGTLFGELFF.

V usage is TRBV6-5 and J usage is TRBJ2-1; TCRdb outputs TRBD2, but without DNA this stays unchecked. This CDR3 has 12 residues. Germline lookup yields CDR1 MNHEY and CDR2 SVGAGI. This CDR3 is CASSYEGSEQFF.

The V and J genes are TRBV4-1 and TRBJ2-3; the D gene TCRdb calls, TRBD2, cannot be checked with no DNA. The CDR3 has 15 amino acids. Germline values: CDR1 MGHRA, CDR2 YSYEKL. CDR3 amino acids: CASSQVAEVTDTQYF.

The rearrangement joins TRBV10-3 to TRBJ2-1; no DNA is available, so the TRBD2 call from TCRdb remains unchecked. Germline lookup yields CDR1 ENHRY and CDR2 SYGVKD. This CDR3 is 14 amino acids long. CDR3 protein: CAILAGGPNNEQFF.

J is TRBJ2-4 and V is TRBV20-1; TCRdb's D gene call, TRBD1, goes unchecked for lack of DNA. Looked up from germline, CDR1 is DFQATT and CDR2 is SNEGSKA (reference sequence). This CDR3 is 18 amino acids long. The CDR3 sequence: CSVVGLRGVQGTKNIQYF.

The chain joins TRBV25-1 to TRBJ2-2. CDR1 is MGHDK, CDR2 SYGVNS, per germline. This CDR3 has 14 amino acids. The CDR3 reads CASSEFGWTGELFF.

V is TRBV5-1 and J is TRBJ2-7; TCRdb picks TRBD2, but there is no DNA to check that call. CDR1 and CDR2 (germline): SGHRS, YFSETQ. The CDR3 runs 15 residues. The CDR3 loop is CASTADLLSSYEQYF.

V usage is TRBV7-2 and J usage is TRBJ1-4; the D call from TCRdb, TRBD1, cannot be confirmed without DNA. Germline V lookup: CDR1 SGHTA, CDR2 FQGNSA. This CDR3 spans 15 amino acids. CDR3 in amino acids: CASSPGDSSNEKLFF.

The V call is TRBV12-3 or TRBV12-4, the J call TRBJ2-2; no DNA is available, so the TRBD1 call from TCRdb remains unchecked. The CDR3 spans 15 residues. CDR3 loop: CASSSPGIKGGELFF.

CDR3 in amino acids: CSARGRTVARYEQYF. The chain has TRBV20-1 and TRBJ2-7; TCRdb's D call of TRBD1 is untestable without DNA. Germline-derived CDR1 and CDR2 are DFQATT and SNEGSKA (reference sequence). The CDR3 extends over 15 amino acids.

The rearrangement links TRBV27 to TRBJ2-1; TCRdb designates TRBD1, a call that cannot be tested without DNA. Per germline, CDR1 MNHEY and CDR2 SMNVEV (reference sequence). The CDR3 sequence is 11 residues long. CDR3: CASSFHREQFF.

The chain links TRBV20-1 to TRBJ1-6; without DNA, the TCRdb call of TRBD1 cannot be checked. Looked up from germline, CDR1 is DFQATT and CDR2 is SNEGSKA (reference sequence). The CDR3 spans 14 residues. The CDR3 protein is CSAPTGGRNSPLHF.

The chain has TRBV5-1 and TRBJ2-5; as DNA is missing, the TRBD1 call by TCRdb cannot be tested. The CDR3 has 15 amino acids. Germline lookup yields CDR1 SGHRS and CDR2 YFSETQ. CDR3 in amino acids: CASSGVGQGEETQYF. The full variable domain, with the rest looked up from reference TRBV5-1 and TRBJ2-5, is KAGVTQTPRYLIKTRGQQVTLSCSPISGHRSVSWYQQTPGQGLQFLFEYFSETQRNKGNFPGRFSGRQFSNSRSEMNVSTLELGDSALYLCASSGVGQGEETQYFGPGTRLLVL.

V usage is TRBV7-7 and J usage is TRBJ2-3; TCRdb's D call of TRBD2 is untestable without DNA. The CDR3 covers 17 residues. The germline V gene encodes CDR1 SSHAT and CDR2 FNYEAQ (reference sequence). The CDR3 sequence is CASSLSAGATPTGTQYF.

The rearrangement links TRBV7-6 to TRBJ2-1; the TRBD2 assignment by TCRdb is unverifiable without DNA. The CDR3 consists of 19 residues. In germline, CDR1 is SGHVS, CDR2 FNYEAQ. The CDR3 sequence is CASSLRPGLAGVSYNEQFF.

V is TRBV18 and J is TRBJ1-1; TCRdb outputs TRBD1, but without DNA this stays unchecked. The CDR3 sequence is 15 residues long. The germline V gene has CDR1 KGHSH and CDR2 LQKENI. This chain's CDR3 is CASSPLQGVSTEAFF.

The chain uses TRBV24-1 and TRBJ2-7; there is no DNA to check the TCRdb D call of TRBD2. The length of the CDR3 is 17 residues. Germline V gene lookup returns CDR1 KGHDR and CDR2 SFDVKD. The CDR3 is CATSDCGEGPITYEQYF.

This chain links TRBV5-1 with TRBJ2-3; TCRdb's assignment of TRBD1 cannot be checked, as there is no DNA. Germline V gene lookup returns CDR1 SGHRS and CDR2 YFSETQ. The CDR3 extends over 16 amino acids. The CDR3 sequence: CASSRSGDRGTDTQYF.

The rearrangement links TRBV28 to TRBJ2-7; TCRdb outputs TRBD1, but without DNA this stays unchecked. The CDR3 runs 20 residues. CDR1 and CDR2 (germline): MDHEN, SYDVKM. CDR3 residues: CASSHPLDREKERGPYEQYF.

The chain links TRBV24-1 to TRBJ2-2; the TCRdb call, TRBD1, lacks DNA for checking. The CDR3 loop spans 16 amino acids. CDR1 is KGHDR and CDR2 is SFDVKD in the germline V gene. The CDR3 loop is CATSPGGLAGTGELFF.

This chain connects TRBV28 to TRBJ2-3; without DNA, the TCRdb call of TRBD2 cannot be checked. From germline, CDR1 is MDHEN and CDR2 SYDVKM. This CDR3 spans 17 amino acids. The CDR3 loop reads CASSTGTSGKHINTQYF.

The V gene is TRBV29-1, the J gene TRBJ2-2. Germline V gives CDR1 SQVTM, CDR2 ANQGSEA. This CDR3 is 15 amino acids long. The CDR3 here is CSVSKAASNTGELFF.

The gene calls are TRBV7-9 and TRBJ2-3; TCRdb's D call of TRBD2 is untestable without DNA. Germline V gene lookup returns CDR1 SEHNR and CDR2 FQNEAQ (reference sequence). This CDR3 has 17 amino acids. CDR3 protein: CASSLSWREEGTDTQYF. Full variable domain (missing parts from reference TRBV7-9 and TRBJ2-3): DTGVSQNPRHKITKRGQNVTFRCDPISEHNRLYWYRQTLGQGPEFLTYFQNEAQLEKSRLLSDRFSAERPKGSFSTLEIQRTEQGDSAMYLCASSLSWREEGTDTQYFGPGTRLTVL.

CDR3 loop: CASSQLGQGAGTGELFF. The rearrangement joins TRBV4-3 to TRBJ2-2; lacking DNA, the TRBD1 call made by TCRdb goes unchecked. This CDR3 spans 17 amino acids. Germline V gene data show CDR1 as LGHNA and CDR2 as YSLEER.